These 8 T cell receptor beta chains were sequenced from one sample in a study of response to subunit inactivated influenza vaccine. MiXCR was run by TCRdb on the RT-PCR reads, yielding one entry per CDR3 protein. The data show around 490,000 distinct CDR3 sequences, with less than 8% seen just once and 10% to 15% held by the top ten. This sample comprised PBMCs from blood, obtained less than 30 months after vaccination. The origin of the receptors is a man aged 45-69 years who received an inactivated influenza vaccine.

This clonotype was detected only a few times. The chain employs TRBV20-1 and TRBJ2-3; D unclear. The CDR3 consists of 13 residues. Trimming took off 1 base at V and 4 bases at J, with 9 bases between the two ends. The germline V gene has CDR1 DFQATT and CDR2 SNEGSKA (reference sequence). In nucleotides, the CDR3 is TGCAGTGCTAGAGTAGGAACGTCAGATACGCAGTATTTT. It codes for CSARVGTSDTQYF.

This clonotype was observed a few times. This may stem from a read error, because a much larger clone lies one nucleotide away. The chain employs TRBV20-1 and TRBJ1-6; a possible D gene is TRBD1 (5 bases). Germline loops: CDR1 DFQATT, CDR2 SNEGSKA (reference sequence). This CDR3 is 16 amino acids long. CDR3 loop: CCARDKVQGTDSPLHF. CDR3 nucleotides: TGCTGTGCTAGAGATAAGGTCCAGGGTACAGATTCACCCCTCCACTTT.

This clonotype was picked up a small number of times. The J gene is TRBJ1-1, the V gene TRBV4-1, with TRBD1 as a possible D gene (5 bases). Germline V CDR1 and CDR2: MGHRA, YSYEKL. The length of the CDR3 is 14 residues. Trimming shortened V by 0 bases and J by 5 bases, and 10 bases separated the two germline ends. The CDR3: CASSQEWGRTEAFF. The CDR3, as DNA: TGCGCCAGCAGCCAAGAATGGGGCCGAACTGAAGCTTTCTTT.

CDR3: CASSSPRGLQETQYF. In DNA, the CDR3 is TGTGCCAGCAGCTCCCCCCGGGGGCTCCAAGAGACCCAGTACTTC. This rearrangement joins TRBV7-9 to TRBJ2-5; D could derive from TRBD1 or TRBD2 (6 bases each). The CDR3 loop spans 15 amino acids. CDR1 SEHNR and CDR2 FQNEAQ come from the germline V gene (reference sequence). V shed 4 bases and J shed 1 base, with 13 bases lying between them.

The J gene is TRBJ2-5, the V gene TRBV7-2; possible D gene TRBD2, 6 bases. The germline V gene has CDR1 SGHTA and CDR2 FQGNSA. The CDR3 spans 17 residues. V shed 2 bases and J shed 1 base, with 17 bases lying between them. DNA of the CDR3: TGTGCCAGCAGCTTAACCCAGCGGAGGGCCCGCCAAGAGACCCAGTACTTC. This codes for CASSLTQRRARQETQYF.

This chain joins TRBV7-6 and TRBJ2-1, with 11 positions matching TRBD2. Germline values: CDR1 SGHVS, CDR2 FNYEAQ. The CDR3 consists of 17 residues. V lost 3 bases and J lost 7; bases outside the gene matches: 11. The CDR3 sequence is CASSFGTLAGAGNEQFF. For the CDR3, the DNA is TGTGCCAGCAGCTTCGGGACACTAGCGGGAGCGGGGAATGAGCAGTTCTTC.

In this sample, this clonotype turned up a few times. J is TRBJ2-1 and V is TRBV20-1; 11 bases fit TRBD1. The CDR3 covers 14 residues. CDR1 DFQATT and CDR2 SNEGSKA come from the germline V gene (reference sequence). After removal of 8 bases from V and 7 bases from J, the junction contained 10 bases not matched to a gene. For the CDR3, the DNA is TGCAGTCCATCCCGGACAGGGGGCATGAATGAGCAGTTCTTC. Its protein product is CSPSRTGGMNEQFF.

Only a few counts were recorded for this clonotype. The chain has TRBV28 and TRBJ2-7; D not certain. The germline V gene encodes CDR1 MDHEN and CDR2 SYDVKM. The ends were cut back, 8 bases at V and 3 bases at J, with 14 bases in the middle. The CDR3 runs 13 residues. CDR3 region: CASGKTSFYEQYF. The CDR3 coding sequence is TGTGCCAGCGGCAAAACAAGTTTCTACGAGCAGTACTTC.